This is a list of T cell receptor beta chains from one sample in a study of T-cell reconstitution after alpha-beta-depleted transplantation in children. TCRdb reanalysed the PCR reads using MiXCR and keeps one entry per CDR3 protein. This sample has around 190,000 distinct CDR3 sequences, with around 7% found just once. The source was PBMCs, collected before TCRalphabeta/CD19-depleted stem cell transplant. The receptors derive from a boy younger than 10 with acute lymphoblastic leukemia, due to receive a stem cell transplant. Both conserved end residues are part of each CDR3. The order of the fields is clone size, J gene, D gene, V gene, CDR3 protein, CDR3 DNA. The D gene is left open where the match is weak. Size values are once, few and many counts, or a class for expanded clones, and some rows have none.

many,TRBJ2-1,-,TRBV6-2/TRBV6-3,CASSYPGLDEQFF,TGTGCCAGCAGTTATCCGGGGTTGGATGAGCAGTTCTTC
many,TRBJ1-2,-,TRBV28,CASSFLGGLGQGYTF,TGTGCCAGCAGTTTTCTTGGGGGGCTCGGTCAGGGCTACACCTTC
many,TRBJ2-2,TRBD2,TRBV20-1,CSAVDPGTSAGELFF,TGCAGTGCTGTTGACCCCGGGACTAGCGCCGGGGAGCTGTTTTTT
many,TRBJ2-5,-,TRBV7-2,CASSLAAGAPPYF,TGTGCCAGCAGCCTCGCCGCGGGGGCCCCCCCGTACTTC
many,TRBJ2-2,-,TRBV4-3,CASSQDRIRGTGELFF,TGCGCCAGCAGCCAAGATCGAATACGGGGCACCGGGGAGCTGTTTTTT
few,TRBJ2-5,-,TRBV28,CASSLITGPGTETQYF,TGTGCCAGCAGTTTAATTACGGGGCCTGGGACGGAGACCCAGTACTTC
many,TRBJ2-6,-,TRBV12-3/TRBV12-4,CASIWDSGANVLTF,TGTGCCAGCATTTGGGACTCTGGGGCCAACGTCCTGACTTTC
many,TRBJ1-1,-,TRBV12-3/TRBV12-4,CASNPARVESVRGAFF,TGTGCCAGCAACCCGGCGAGGGTAGAGTCAGTCCGCGGAGCTTTCTTT
few,TRBJ2-1,TRBD2,TRBV20-1,CSAVLGLAGLGDVYNEQFF,TGCAGTGCCGTGCTGGGACTAGCGGGATTGGGAGATGTCTACAATGAGCAGTTCTTC
-,TRBJ1-5,-,TRBV7-2,CASSVSGAGQPQHF,TGTGCCAGCAGCGTATCAGGGGCGGGCCAGCCCCAGCATTTT
many,TRBJ2-1,-,TRBV5-6,CASSTTGPGWEQFF,TGTGCCAGCAGCACCACAGGGCCGGGTTGGGAGCAGTTCTTC
-,TRBJ1-5,-,TRBV6-2/TRBV6-3,CASMQDSNQPQHF,TGTGCCAGCATGCAGGATAGCAATCAGCCCCAGCATTTT
-,TRBJ2-1,-,TRBV20-1,CSAPLRGPYNEQFF,TGCAGTGCTCCTCTCCGCGGCCCCTACAATGAGCAGTTCTTC
-,TRBJ1-1,-,TRBV7-9,CASSDGTPNTEAFF,TGTGCCAGCAGCGACGGGACCCCGAACACTGAAGCTTTCTTT
-,TRBJ2-1,TRBD2,TRBV5-5,CASSWGDYGGAEQFF,TGTGCCAGCAGCTGGGGGGACTACGGCGGGGCCGAGCAGTTCTTC
few,TRBJ1-5,-,TRBV9,CASSSGTAHQPQHF,TGTGCCAGCAGCTCCGGGACCGCGCATCAGCCCCAGCATTTT
many,TRBJ2-3,-,TRBV5-6,CASSSYSTDTQYF,TGTGCCAGCAGCTCTTATTCAACAGATACGCAGTATTTT
many,TRBJ2-7,-,TRBV5-6,CASSPIDSREQYF,TGTGCCAGCAGCCCTATCGACAGCCGCGAGCAGTACTTC
many,TRBJ2-1,-,TRBV15,CATSRDLRDEQFF,TGTGCCACCAGCAGAGATTTGAGGGATGAGCAGTTCTTC
-,TRBJ2-1,TRBD1,TRBV24-1,CATASRDRWSDEQFF,TGTGCCACCGCCTCCCGGGACAGGTGGAGTGATGAGCAGTTCTTC
many,TRBJ2-7,-,TRBV20-1,CSAREVRDPYEQYF,TGCAGTGCTAGAGAGGTTAGGGACCCCTACGAGCAGTACTTC
few,TRBJ2-7,TRBD2,TRBV7-2,CASIAGTSAIGSYEQYF,TGTGCCAGCATTGCCGGGACTAGCGCCATTGGCTCCTACGAGCAGTACTTC
many,TRBJ2-1,-,TRBV21-1,CASSPKQGQGAPEQFF,TGTGCCAGCAGCCCAAAACAAGGACAGGGGGCGCCTGAGCAGTTCTTC
many,TRBJ2-3,TRBD2,TRBV6-1,CASTTSAEGDTQYF,TGTGCCAGCACTACTAGCGCAGAGGGAGATACGCAGTATTTT
many,TRBJ1-4,TRBD1,TRBV3-1,CASSQVPGQGAYEKLFF,TGTGCCAGCAGCCAAGTCCCGGGACAGGGGGCATATGAAAAACTGTTTTTT
few,TRBJ1-1,-,TRBV7-2,CASSFYRVGDTEAFF,TGTGCCAGCAGCTTTTACAGGGTGGGGGACACTGAAGCTTTCTTT
few,TRBJ2-5,TRBD2,TRBV5-1,CASSLANGGKTQYF,TGCGCCAGCAGCTTGGCCAACGGGGGGAAGACCCAGTACTTC
-,TRBJ1-2,TRBD1,TRBV20-1,CSARDYSGRGRGYGYTF,TGCAGTGCTAGAGATTACTCCGGAAGGGGGCGGGGCTATGGCTACACCTTC
few,TRBJ2-5,-,TRBV28,CASSGGVETQYF,TGTGCCAGCAGTGGAGGGGTGGAGACCCAGTACTTC
few,TRBJ1-2,-,TRBV20-1,CSASTGTNGYTF,TGCAGTGCTAGCACTGGGACAAATGGCTACACCTTC
many,TRBJ2-1,-,TRBV29-1,CSVGGGGPQFF,TGCAGCGTTGGTGGTGGGGGGCCCCAGTTCTTC
many,TRBJ1-1,-,TRBV7-9,CASSPPQKALDTEAFF,TGTGCCAGCAGCCCTCCCCAGAAGGCTTTGGACACTGAAGCTTTCTTT
many,TRBJ1-1,TRBD1,TRBV29-1,CSGGTVAGAFF,TGCAGCGGGGGGACAGTCGCGGGAGCTTTCTTT
few,TRBJ2-7,TRBD2,TRBV7-9,CASSLASAGERDEQYF,TGTGCCAGCAGCTTAGCGTCAGCGGGAGAAAGAGACGAGCAGTACTTC
many,TRBJ1-2,TRBD1,TRBV7-9,CASSIGTGSGYTF,TGTGCCAGCAGCATAGGGACAGGGAGCGGCTACACCTTC
many,TRBJ1-2,TRBD1,TRBV9,CASTPRTGFYGYTF,TGTGCCAGCACCCCCCGGACAGGCTTCTATGGCTACACCTTC
-,TRBJ2-3,TRBD2,TRBV7-2,CASSQRLAGGVTDTQYF,TGTGCCAGCAGCCAGCGACTAGCGGGGGGGGTCACAGATACGCAGTATTTT
-,TRBJ1-1,-,TRBV29-1,CSAEGRLNTEAFF,TGCAGCGCTGAGGGACGCTTGAACACTGAAGCTTTCTTT
-,TRBJ1-4,TRBD1,TRBV20-1,CSARGRGRTNEKLFF,TGCAGTGCTAGAGGAAGGGGGCGGACTAATGAAAAACTGTTTTTT
many,TRBJ1-4,-,TRBV12-5,CASGLERTPREKLFF,TGTGCTAGTGGTTTGGAAAGGACTCCGCGAGAAAAACTGTTTTTT
many,TRBJ1-4,-,TRBV28,CASSFPGGDEKLFF,TGTGCCAGCAGCTTTCCCGGGGGGGATGAAAAACTGTTTTTT